This T cell receptor (beta chain) was captured by sequencing in a study of cytomegalovirus exposure and HLA in healthy donors. Study summary: There were 75 million to 95 million unique TCRs (from HLA-typed donors) in an early data release.

The CDR3 covers 13 residues. V lost 7 bases and J 0 bases, leaving 10 bases between the germline ends. Germline CDR1 reads GTSNPN; CDR2 reads SVGIG (reference sequence). Findings of the study overall: Generally TCR sequences proved uncommon, though certain public TCRs appeared in numerous donors.

Amplification used 60 Vbeta primers and 13 Jbeta primers. Data came from immunoSEQ multiplex PCR; TCRdb stores just in-frame clones and leaves some out. The sample data list 150,000 to 200,000 clones. The donors gave bone marrow, and they were healthy. Donors likely had unrecorded immune exposures despite being nominally healthy when sampled. To note about this clone: The antigen is not known.

This TCR came from a woman younger than 35 in good health and CMV-seropositive. What was sequenced was PBMCs. The rearrangement links TRBV30 to TRBJ1-3; D unclear. DNA of the CDR3: TGTGCCTCCCCAAGCACCTCTGGAAACACCATATATTTT. Its translation: CASPSTSGNTIYF.